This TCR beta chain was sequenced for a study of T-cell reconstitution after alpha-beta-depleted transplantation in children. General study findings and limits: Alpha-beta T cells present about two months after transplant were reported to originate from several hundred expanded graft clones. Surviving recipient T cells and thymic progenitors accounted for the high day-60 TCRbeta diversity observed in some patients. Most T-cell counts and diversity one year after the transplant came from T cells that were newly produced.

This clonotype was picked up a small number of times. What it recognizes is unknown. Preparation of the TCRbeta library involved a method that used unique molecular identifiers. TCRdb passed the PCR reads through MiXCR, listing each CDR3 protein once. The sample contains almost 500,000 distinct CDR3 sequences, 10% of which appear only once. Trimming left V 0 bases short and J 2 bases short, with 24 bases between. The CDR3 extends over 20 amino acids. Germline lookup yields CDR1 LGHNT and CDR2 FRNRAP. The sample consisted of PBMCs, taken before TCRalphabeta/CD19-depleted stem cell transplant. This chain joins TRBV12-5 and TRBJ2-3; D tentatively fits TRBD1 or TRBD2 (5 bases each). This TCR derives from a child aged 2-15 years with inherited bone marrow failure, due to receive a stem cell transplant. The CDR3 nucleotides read TGTGCTAGTGGTTTGGTAAGAGAGGGACCGATACCATCGCTCACAGATACGCAGTATTTT. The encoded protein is CASGLVREGPIPSLTDTQYF.